Below, 27 T cell receptor beta chains from the same sample are listed, as sequenced in a study of cytomegalovirus exposure and HLA in healthy donors (dated 2017 in TCRdb). The library relied on the immunoSEQ multiplex PCR assay. For the multiplex PCR, a mixture combining 60 forward primers for TCR Vbeta segments and 13 reverse primers for TCR Jbeta segments was used. TCRdb carries this immuneACCESS record with in-frame sequences only. Its versions omit some clonotypes, under half of them owing to an unresolved V gene in the studies checked, with the rest unexplained. Present in this sample are tens of thousands of clones, around four fifths of which were seen just once. The top ten constitute approximately 4.8% of the sample. The sequenced sample consisted of PBMCs. These receptors were obtained from a male donor in good health and CMV-seropositive.

The V gene is TRBV9, the J gene TRBJ2-2; D perhaps matches TRBD2 (5 bases). V shed 4 bases and J shed 6 bases, with 19 bases lying between them. Germline CDR1 and CDR2: SGDLS and YYNGEE. The CDR3 loop spans 16 amino acids. The CDR3 sequence: CASSFPKGGAAGELFF. The CDR3 DNA sequence: TGTGCCAGCAGCTTCCCCAAAGGAGGTGCGGCCGGGGAGCTGTTTTTT.

The chain links TRBV5-1 to TRBJ2-7; D possibly corresponds to TRBD1 (6 bases). The CDR3 has 15 residues. CDR1 is SGHRS and CDR2 is YFSETQ in the germline V gene. The V end lost 3 bases, the J end lost 0 bases, and 13 bases lay between the germline ends. The CDR3 loop is CASSYGQPSSYEQYF. In DNA form, the CDR3 reads TGCGCCAGCAGCTACGGACAGCCTTCCTCCTACGAGCAGTACTTC.

The gene calls are TRBV13 and TRBJ1-4; D remains unclear. Trimming cost V 6 bases and J 0 bases, with 8 bases left between them. CDR3 length equals 14 residues. CDR1 and CDR2 from the germline V gene are PRHDT and FYEKMQ (reference sequence). CDR3 in amino acids: CASRQSATNEKLFF. The CDR3 DNA reads as TGTGCCAGCAGACAGAGTGCAACTAATGAAAAACTGTTTTTT.

J is TRBJ2-5 and V is TRBV5-1; D is perhaps TRBD2 (5 bases). Germline loops: CDR1 SGHRS, CDR2 YFSETQ. V was shortened by 4 bases and J by 4 bases, with 17 bases between the two germline ends. This CDR3 has 15 residues. CDR3 in DNA: TGCGCCAGCAGCCTGCCGGGGAGAGGGAGAGAGACCCAGTACTTC. It encodes CASSLPGRGRETQYF.

The chain combines TRBV5-1 with TRBJ1-1; possible D gene TRBD1, 5 bases. The CDR3 loop spans 14 amino acids. Trimming pared 5 bases from V and 3 bases from J, leaving 14 bases between. From germline, CDR1 is SGHRS and CDR2 YFSETQ. The CDR3 sequence is CASRPGEGYTEAFF. In DNA, the CDR3 is TGCGCCAGCAGGCCGGGGGAGGGGTACACTGAAGCTTTCTTT.

The genes are TRBV5-1 and TRBJ1-6; tentative D call: TRBD1 (6 bases). The CDR3 loop spans 15 amino acids. From germline, CDR1 is SGHRS and CDR2 YFSETQ. V was cut by 0 bases and J by 14 bases, with 18 bases left in between. Here the CDR3 reads CASSLGTERRTALHF. The CDR3 region has the DNA TGCGCCAGCAGCTTGGGGACAGAACGTCGAACGGCCCTCCACTTT.

This clone occurred once. The V gene is TRBV11-2, the J gene TRBJ1-1; TRBD1 aligns across 7 bases. J lost 4 bases, V lost 1 base, and 3 bases had no gene match. This CDR3 is built from 14 residues. Germline CDR1 SGHAT, CDR2 FQNNGV. In DNA form, the CDR3 reads TGTGCCAGCAGCTTAGCGACAGGGCGCACTGAAGCTTTCTTT. It codes for CASSLATGRTEAFF.

The gene calls are TRBV11-2 and TRBJ2-1; 9 bases are shared with TRBD2. This CDR3 spans 18 amino acids. Germline values: CDR1 SGHAT, CDR2 FQNNGV. V was pared by 1 base and J by 4 bases, with 11 bases of the junction left unmatched. The CDR3 DNA reads as TGTGCCAGCAGCTTAGGGTCGAGCGGGGGGACCCCTTACAATGAGCAGTTCTTC. It specifies CASSLGSSGGTPYNEQFF.

This clone was counted only a few times. The chain uses TRBV6-6 and TRBJ1-2; 8 nucleotides line up with TRBD1. Germline trimming cut 7 bases from V and 8 bases from J; bases unmatched to any gene: 6. CDR1 and CDR2 (germline): MNHNY, SVGAGI (reference sequence). CDR3 length equals 12 residues. CDR3 in amino acids: CASTGQGGGYTF. DNA of the CDR3: TGTGCCAGCACCGGACAGGGTGGAGGCTACACCTTC.

This chain joins TRBV7-2 and TRBJ1-1; perhaps TRBD1 as D (6 bases). The length of the CDR3 is 15 residues. Germline V CDR1 and CDR2: SGHTA, FQGNSA. Trimming cost V 5 bases and J 1 base, with 14 bases left between them. This CDR3 is CASSRNRVPNTEAFF. CDR3 bases: TGTGCCAGCAGCCGGAACAGGGTTCCGAACACTGAAGCTTTCTTT.

V usage is TRBV7-7 and J usage is TRBJ2-7; TRBD1 matches 7 bases. Germline CDR1 and CDR2: SSHAT and FNYEAQ (reference sequence). With 5 bases clipped from V and 3 bases from J, the junction kept 7 bases outside the gene matches. The CDR3 sequence is 14 residues long. The CDR3 is CASSRSTGNYEQYF. The CDR3 coding sequence is TGTGCCAGCAGCCGTTCGACAGGGAACTACGAGCAGTACTTC.

The chain recombines TRBV9 with TRBJ2-4, with 7 bases that match TRBD1. V lost 0 bases, J lost 3 bases, and 12 bases stayed unmatched. The CDR3 has 18 amino acids. Per the germline V gene, CDR1 is SGDLS and CDR2 is YYNGEE. The CDR3 nucleotides read TGTGCCAGCAGCGTAGGGGTAGGGGGCCCCGAGGGCAAAAACATTCAGTACTTC. Amino acid sequence: CASSVGVGGPEGKNIQYF.

This clone was picked up a small number of times. This chain uses TRBV9 with TRBJ2-7; 10 positions agree with TRBD1. The CDR3 covers 13 residues. Germline CDR1 reads SGDLS; CDR2 reads YYNGEE. With V trimmed by 4 bases and J by 6 bases, 4 bases remained unmatched. CDR3 in amino acids: CASSNRDRGEQYF. Here the CDR3 DNA reads TGTGCCAGCAGCAACCGGGACAGGGGCGAGCAGTACTTC.

This clone came up a few times. The chain combines TRBV6-6 with TRBJ2-1; TRBD2 aligns across 13 bases. The V gene's germline CDR1 is MNHNY and CDR2 SVGAGI (reference sequence). V trimming: 5 bases; J trimming: 15 bases; junction bases outside the gene matches: 10. The CDR3 has 14 amino acids. The CDR3 loop is CASSKTSGGFSSFF. In DNA form, the CDR3 reads TGTGCCAGCAGTAAGACTAGCGGGGGGTTTTCGTCGTTCTTC.

This clone was seen once. The chain employs TRBV6-5 and TRBJ2-2; perhaps TRBD2 as D (6 bases). Per the germline V gene, CDR1 is MNHEY and CDR2 is SVGAGI. This CDR3 comprises 13 residues. V lost 6 bases, J lost 7 bases, and 12 bases lay in between. The CDR3 protein is CASSVQGGGELFF. In DNA form, the CDR3 reads TGTGCCAGCAGCGTCCAGGGAGGCGGGGAGCTGTTTTTT.

This clone was detected once. The V and J genes are TRBV10-3 and TRBJ1-2, with 9 nucleotides matching TRBD1. CDR1 ENHRY and CDR2 SYGVKD come from the germline V gene. Losses at the gene ends were 4 bases for V and 6 bases for J; bases not matched to a gene: 3. The CDR3 consists of 13 residues. The CDR3 sequence: CAISADRGDGYTF. In DNA, the CDR3 is TGTGCCATCAGTGCGGACAGGGGCGATGGCTACACCTTC.

The chain links TRBV29-1 to TRBJ1-2; TRBD1 matches at 11 bases. The CDR3 is 17 amino acids. From germline, CDR1 is SQVTM and CDR2 ANQGSEA. V shed 7 bases and J 2 bases; nucleotides not matched to a gene: 15. CDR3 in DNA: TGCAGCGCCGCGGACAGGGGGCGCCTTACGGCCAACTATGGCTACACCTTC. As protein: CSAADRGRLTANYGYTF.

This chain links TRBV9 with TRBJ2-1, with TRBD2 as a possible D gene (6 bases). V dropped 3 bases and J dropped 3 bases, with 13 bases sitting between them. Germline lookup yields CDR1 SGDLS and CDR2 YYNGEE. The CDR3 spans 15 residues. As DNA, the CDR3 is TGTGCCAGCAGCGACCGGGACTCCTTCTACAATGAGCAGTTCTTC. Residues: CASSDRDSFYNEQFF.

In DNA, the CDR3 is TGTGCCTGGATCTGGCTTATCTCTGGAAACACCATATATTTT. Its translation: CAWIWLISGNTIYF. The rearrangement joins TRBV30 to TRBJ1-3; no firm D call. Per the germline V gene, CDR1 is GTSNPN and CDR2 is SVGIG (reference sequence). The CDR3 has 14 amino acids. Trimming removed 4 bases at V and 0 bases at J, with 10 bases between.

This chain uses TRBV19 with TRBJ2-1, with 9 nucleotides matching TRBD2. The CDR3 is 15 residues long. Looked up from germline, CDR1 is LNHDA and CDR2 is SQIVND (reference sequence). V was clipped by 2 bases and J by 7 bases; unmatched bases: 6. CDR3 in amino acids: CASSIWLAGTNEQFF. DNA for the CDR3: TGTGCCAGTAGTATATGGCTAGCGGGGACGAATGAGCAGTTCTTC.

The chain combines TRBV4-1 with TRBJ2-3; 7 nucleotides match TRBD2. CDR3 size: 17 residues. J was trimmed by 2 bases and V by 0 bases; bases with no gene match: 8. The germline V gene has CDR1 MGHRA and CDR2 YSYEKL. CDR3 region: CASSQDWDSGFTDTQYF. The CDR3 DNA reads as TGCGCCAGCAGCCAAGACTGGGATAGCGGGTTCACAGATACGCAGTATTTT.

The V gene is TRBV7-2, the J gene TRBJ1-5; D is uncertain. CDR3 length: 15 amino acids. CDR1 SGHTA and CDR2 FQGNSA come from the germline V gene. V shed 5 bases and J shed 0 bases, with 11 bases lying between them. The CDR3 reads CASSRDGNSNQPQHF. DNA of the CDR3: TGTGCCAGCAGCCGTGACGGGAATAGCAATCAGCCCCAGCATTTT.

The chain joins TRBV6-5 to TRBJ1-5, with 7 bases aligning to TRBD1. From germline, CDR1 is MNHEY and CDR2 SVGAGI. The ends lost 5 bases at V and 6 bases at J; junction bases unmatched: 7. The CDR3 covers 14 residues. The CDR3 DNA sequence: TGTGCCAGCAGTCGAAACAGGGGCGGTCAGCCCCAGCATTTT. Translation: CASSRNRGGQPQHF.

The genes are TRBV29-1 and TRBJ2-7, with D uncertain. Trimming shortened V by 2 bases and J by 2 bases, and 13 bases separated the two germline ends. Germline V CDR1 and CDR2: SQVTM, ANQGSEA. CDR3 length: 14 residues. The CDR3 DNA follows: TGCAGCGTTGAACCAGGCCTGCTGCCCTACGAGCAGTACTTC. This encodes CSVEPGLLPYEQYF.

V usage is TRBV9 and J usage is TRBJ1-2; perhaps TRBD1 as D (6 bases). Germline-derived CDR1 and CDR2 are SGDLS and YYNGEE. The CDR3 consists of 14 residues. Trimming shortened V by 4 bases and J by 8 bases, and 18 bases separated the two germline ends. CDR3: CASSSRDTQGGYTF. The CDR3 DNA sequence: TGTGCCAGCAGCTCGAGGGACACCCAAGGAGGCTACACCTTC. The variable domain in full, with the rest retrieved from reference TRBV9 and TRBJ1-2, is DSGVTQTPKHLITATGQRVTLRCSPRSGDLSVYWYQQSLDQGLQFLIQYYNGEERAKGNILERFSAQQFPDLHSELNLSSLELGDSALYFCASSSRDTQGGYTFGSGTRLTVV.

This clone was seen only once. The chain uses TRBV27 and TRBJ1-2, with 7 positions matching TRBD1. This CDR3 has 14 amino acids. Trimming at V came to 5 bases and at J to 6 bases, leaving 9 bases not matched to a gene. The germline CDR1 and CDR2 sequences are MNHEY and SMNVEV (reference sequence). As DNA, the CDR3 is TGTGCCAGCAGTAGCAACGACAGGGCCAATGGCTACACCTTC. Residues: CASSSNDRANGYTF.

This chain links TRBV5-8 with TRBJ2-3, with 8 bases that match TRBD1. CDR1 is SGHTS, CDR2 YDEGEE, per germline. The junction had 2 bases not matched to a gene; V was cut back by 0 bases and J by 2 bases. The CDR3 runs to 15 residues. The CDR3 region is CASSLGQGLTDTQYF. The CDR3 region has the DNA TGTGCCAGCAGCTTGGGACAGGGGCTCACAGATACGCAGTATTTT.